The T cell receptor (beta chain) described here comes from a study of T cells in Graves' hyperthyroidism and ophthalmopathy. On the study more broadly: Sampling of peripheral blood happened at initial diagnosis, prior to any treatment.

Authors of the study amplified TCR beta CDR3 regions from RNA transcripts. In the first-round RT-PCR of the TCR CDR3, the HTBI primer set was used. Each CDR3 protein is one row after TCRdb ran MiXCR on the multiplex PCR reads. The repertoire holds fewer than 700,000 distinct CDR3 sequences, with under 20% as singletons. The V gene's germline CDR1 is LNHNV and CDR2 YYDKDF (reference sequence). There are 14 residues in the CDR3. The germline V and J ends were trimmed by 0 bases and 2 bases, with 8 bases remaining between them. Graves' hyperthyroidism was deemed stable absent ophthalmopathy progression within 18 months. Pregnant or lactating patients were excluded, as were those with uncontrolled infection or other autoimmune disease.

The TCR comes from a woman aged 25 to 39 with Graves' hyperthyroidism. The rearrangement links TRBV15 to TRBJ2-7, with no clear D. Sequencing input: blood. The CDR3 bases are TGTGCCACCAGCAGAGATCTAGGGACCTACGAGCAGTACTTC. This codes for CATSRDLGTYEQYF.